A selection of T cell receptor beta chains follows, all from one sample in a study of shared clonotypes between healthy human individuals. The assay was immunoSEQ multiplex PCR, and TCRdb's table has in-frame clones only and misses some. The sample lists roughly 2.5 million clones; more than 80% were seen once. The specimen was naive CD4+ T cells sorted from blood. All receptors come from a man younger than 30 in good health. Each CDR3 is given with its conserved first and last residue. D genes are given only for firm matches. Expanded clones get a size class; other rows say once, few or many, or leave the size out.

-	TRBV11-2	TRBD1	TRBJ1-2	CASSPIKDRGYGYTF	TGTGCCAGCAGCCCTATAAAAGACAGGGGGTATGGCTACACCTTC
-	TRBV28	-	TRBJ2-4	CASSFLSGNLAKNIQYF	TGTGCCAGCAGTTTTCTCTCTGGGAACCTAGCCAAAAACATTCAGTACTTC
-	TRBV25-1	-	TRBJ1-6	CASNRGSYNSPLHF	TGTGCCAGCAACCGGGGCAGCTATAATTCACCCCTCCACTTT
-	TRBV10-3	-	TRBJ2-5	CAIGTGETQYF	TGTGCCATCGGTACGGGGGAGACCCAGTACTTC
-	TRBV19	TRBD1	TRBJ2-7	CASSISGTGPYEQYF	TGTGCCAGTAGTATATCCGGGACAGGGCCCTACGAGCAGTACTTC
-	TRBV7-2	TRBD1	TRBJ2-2	CASSSRTGAAPTGELFF	TGTGCCAGCAGCTCTAGGACAGGGGCGGCCCCCACCGGGGAGCTGTTTTTT
-	TRBV13	TRBD2	TRBJ2-2	CASSRTSGGPTGELFF	TGTGCCAGCAGCCGTACTAGCGGGGGCCCCACCGGGGAGCTGTTTTTT
-	TRBV25-1	-	TRBJ1-6	CASSEYSNSPLHF	TGTGCCAGCAGTGAATATTCTAATTCACCCCTCCACTTT
-	TRBV6-1	TRBD2	TRBJ2-7	CASRGLAGVYEQYF	TGTGCCAGCCGTGGACTAGCGGGAGTCTACGAGCAGTACTTC
-	TRBV7-2	TRBD2	TRBJ2-1	CASSIAGSSGGSYNEQFF	TGTGCCAGCAGCATAGCGGGAAGCAGCGGAGGCTCCTACAATGAGCAGTTCTTC
-	TRBV19	TRBD1	TRBJ1-1	CASSKSIDRRTGSGTEAFF	TGTGCCAGTAGCAAAAGTATAGATCGACGGACAGGGTCGGGCACTGAAGCTTTCTTT
-	TRBV20-1	-	TRBJ1-5	CSASGDQPQHF	TGCAGTGCCTCAGGGGATCAGCCCCAGCATTTT
-	TRBV14	TRBD1	TRBJ1-4	CASSLPQGFGNEKLFF	TGTGCCAGCAGCCTTCCACAGGGGTTCGGTAATGAAAAACTGTTTTTT
-	TRBV6-9	-	TRBJ2-3	CASSPLNRELADTQYF	TGTGCCAGCAGCCCCCTGAACAGGGAGCTTGCAGATACGCAGTATTTT
-	TRBV6-5	-	TRBJ1-1	CASSLGVMNTEAFF	TGTGCCAGCAGTTTGGGGGTAATGAACACTGAAGCTTTCTTT
-	TRBV6-5	-	TRBJ2-7	CASTYSGENSYEQYF	TGTGCCAGCACCTATTCAGGGGAGAACTCCTACGAGCAGTACTTC
-	TRBV18	-	TRBJ2-7	CASSPTLSPGTDPTKVNF	TGTGCCAGCTCACCAACTTTGTCGCCCGGGACCGATCCCACCAAAGTCAACTTC
-	TRBV6-5	-	TRBJ1-1	CASSYQSNTEAFF	TGTGCCAGCAGTTACCAATCGAACACTGAAGCTTTCTTT
-	TRBV6-1	TRBD2	TRBJ2-5	CASSEGTSWETQYF	TGTGCCAGCAGTGAAGGGACTAGCTGGGAGACCCAGTACTTC
once	TRBV7-8	-	TRBJ1-1	CASSLARFGGNTEAFF	TGTGCCAGCAGCTTAGCGAGGTTTGGGGGGAACACTGAAGCTTTCTTT
-	TRBV19	-	TRBJ2-3	CASSILGDTQYF	TGTGCCAGTAGTATATTAGGAGATACGCAGTATTTT
-	TRBV7-2	TRBD1	TRBJ2-4	CASSFSTGGAKNIQYF	TGTGCCAGCAGCTTCAGCACAGGGGGTGCCAAAAACATTCAGTACTTC
-	TRBV19	TRBD1	TRBJ1-5	CASRGTASSNQPQHF	TGTGCCAGTAGGGGGACAGCCAGTAGCAATCAGCCCCAGCATTTT
-	TRBV7-8	-	TRBJ2-7	CASTTRVSYEQYF	TGTGCCAGCACTACCAGGGTCTCCTACGAGCAGTACTTC
-	TRBV6-5	-	TRBJ1-1	CYSAGNTEAFF	TGTTACTCCGCAGGAAACACTGAAGCTTTCTTT
-	TRBV7-8	-	TRBJ1-4	CASSLGVTGNEKLFF	TGTGCCAGCAGCTTAGGGGTGACAGGAAATGAAAAACTGTTTTTT
-	TRBV10-3	-	TRBJ2-1	CATSPGPSTYNEQFF	TGTGCCACCAGTCCTGGTCCATCTACCTACAATGAGCAGTTCTTC
-	TRBV7-9	TRBD2	TRBJ2-3	CASSHTVGGTTTDTQYF	TGTGCCAGCAGCCACACGGTAGGCGGGACTACCACAGATACGCAGTATTTT
-	TRBV5-4	-	TRBJ2-7	CASSLGGNNILYEQYF	TGTGCCAGCAGCTTGGGCGGGAACAACATCCTCTACGAGCAGTACTTC
-	TRBV6-5	-	TRBJ2-1	CASRGVGGSYNEQFF	TGTGCCAGCAGGGGGGTCGGAGGGTCCTACAATGAGCAGTTCTTC
-	TRBV19	TRBD1	TRBJ1-6	CASSTSDRDNSPLHF	TGTGCCAGTAGTACGTCGGACAGGGATAATTCACCCCTCCACTTT
-	TRBV4-3	-	TRBJ2-1	CASSQDRQLSYNEQFF	TGCGCCAGCAGCCAAGACCGTCAGCTCTCCTACAATGAGCAGTTCTTC
-	TRBV9	TRBD1	TRBJ2-2	CASSPRGQGNTGELFF	TGTGCCAGCAGCCCGAGGGGACAGGGGAACACCGGGGAGCTGTTTTTT
-	TRBV28	-	TRBJ2-1	CASSSRHEQFF	TGTGCCAGCAGTTCGAGGCATGAGCAGTTCTTC
-	TRBV7-2	TRBD2	TRBJ2-4	CASSLLAGGPEGAKNIQYF	TGTGCCAGCAGCCTCCTAGCGGGAGGGCCGGAAGGGGCCAAAAACATTCAGTACTTC
-	TRBV9	-	TRBJ2-7	CASSVGTSPYEQYF	TGTGCCAGCAGCGTGGGGACTTCTCCCTACGAGCAGTACTTC
-	TRBV9	TRBD2	TRBJ2-7	CASSASGHSYEQYF	TGTGCCAGCAGCGCTAGCGGACACTCCTACGAGCAGTACTTC
-	TRBV21-1	-	TRBJ2-7	CASSNRDRGQYEQYF	TGTGCCAGCAGCAACCGGGACAGGGGGCAGTACGAGCAGTACTTC
-	TRBV4-2	TRBD2	TRBJ2-1	CASSQGSGGYNEQFF	TGTGCCAGCAGCCAAGGTAGCGGGGGCTACAATGAGCAGTTCTTC
once	TRBV11-2	-	TRBJ2-4	CASSLGLGADIQYF	TGTGCCAGCAGCTTAGGACTGGGAGCGGACATTCAGTACTTC
-	TRBV11-2	TRBD2	TRBJ2-2	CASSLDDIAGRPALFF	TGTGCCAGCAGCTTAGATGATATAGCGGGGAGACCGGCTCTGTTTTTT
-	TRBV2	-	TRBJ2-1	CASSAMNEQFF	TGTGCCAGCAGTGCTATGAATGAGCAGTTCTTC
-	TRBV27	-	TRBJ1-1	CASSLLAAPTGEAFF	TGTGCCAGCAGTTTACTGGCAGCGCCTACGGGGGAAGCTTTCTTT
once	TRBV7-9	TRBD1	TRBJ1-1	CASSRTGSNTEAFF	TGTGCCAGCAGCCGGACAGGGAGTAACACTGAAGCTTTCTTT
-	TRBV5-5	-	TRBJ2-7	CASSLERTLTYEQYF	TGTGCCAGCAGCTTGGAAAGGACTCTTACCTACGAGCAGTACTTC
-	TRBV5-6	-	TRBJ2-2	CASSLFRGNTGELFF	TGTGCCAGCAGCTTGTTTCGGGGAAACACCGGGGAGCTGTTTTTT
-	TRBV7-6	-	TRBJ2-7	CASSLAGGEQYF	TGTGCCAGCAGCTTAGCGGGTGGCGAGCAGTACTTC
-	TRBV18	-	TRBJ1-1	CASSPGEQNTEAFF	TGTGCCAGCTCACCAGGGGAACAGAACACTGAAGCTTTCTTT
-	TRBV6-5	TRBD1	TRBJ1-1	CASSLQGDTEAFF	TGTGCCAGCAGTCTTCAGGGGGACACTGAAGCTTTCTTT
-	TRBV5-4	-	TRBJ2-3	CASSLFQGPDTQYF	TGTGCCAGCAGCTTGTTCCAGGGCCCAGATACGCAGTATTTT
-	TRBV28	TRBD2	TRBJ2-7	CASGAGGNSYEQYF	TGTGCCAGCGGCGCGGGGGGGAACTCCTACGAGCAGTACTTC